The 32 T cell receptor beta chains given below trace back to one sample, sequenced in a study of blood T cell repertoires in COVID-19. TCRdb's copy holds only in-frame clones and misses some; the assay was immunoSEQ multiplex PCR. The sample lists over 150,000 clones; 86% were seen once. The sequencing sample was made of peripheral blood. These receptor sequences come from a man aged 45-65 years with active or convalescent COVID-19.

The rearrangement uses TRBV5-4 and TRBJ1-2; 8 nucleotides line up with TRBD1. The CDR3 consists of 15 residues. V was clipped by 1 base and J by 1 base; unmatched bases: 3. Germline V gene lookup returns CDR1 SGHNT and CDR2 YYREEE (reference sequence). DNA of the CDR3: TGTGCCAGCAGCTTGAACAGGGGGTTTAACTATGGCTACACCTTC. Its translation is CASSLNRGFNYGYTF.

This clone was seen once. The chain is built from TRBV7-6 and TRBJ2-2; 7 bases are a match to TRBD1. Trimming cost V 6 bases and J 3 bases; bases outside gene matches: 4. Germline V CDR1 and CDR2: SGHVS, FNYEAQ. This CDR3 is 14 amino acids long. The CDR3 DNA follows: TGTGCCAGCAGAAGAGGGGGCGACACCGGGGAGCTGTTTTTT. This gives the protein CASRRGGDTGELFF.

Turning to this clone: A read error may account for a junction end that differs from germline. V is TRBV11-2 and J is TRBJ2-7; TRBD1 might be the D (6 bases). The CDR3 consists of 16 residues. The germline gives CDR1 SGHAT, CDR2 FQNNGV. This CDR3 reads CASSVERGSLGYEQYF. For the CDR3, the DNA is TGTGCCAGCAGCGTAGAGAGGGGGTCCCTTGGATACGAGCAGTACTTC.

J is TRBJ2-5 and V is TRBV6-2 or TRBV6-3; D perhaps matches TRBD1 (6 bases). The CDR3 is 14 amino acids. CDR1 and CDR2 from the germline V gene are MNHEY and SVGEGT. Trimming took 2 bases from V and 2 from J, leaving 9 bases between them. CDR3 sequence reads: CASSYPGQQETQYF. The CDR3 coding sequence is TGTGCCAGCAGTTACCCCGGACAGCAAGAGACCCAGTACTTC.

This chain links TRBV4-1 with TRBJ1-1, with no clear D. Germline V gene lookup returns CDR1 MGHRA and CDR2 YSYEKL. This CDR3 comprises 15 residues. Trimming took 4 bases from V and 0 from J, leaving 12 bases between them. CDR3 amino acids: CASSLRSALNTEAFF. The CDR3 DNA follows: TGCGCCAGCAGCCTCAGAAGCGCGCTGAACACTGAAGCTTTCTTT.

The rearrangement joins TRBV29-1 to TRBJ2-1; 11 bases are shared with TRBD2. V lost 1 base, J lost 7 bases, and 3 bases stayed unmatched. The CDR3 loop spans 14 amino acids. Germline V lookup: CDR1 SQVTM, CDR2 ANQGSEA. CDR3 DNA sequence: TGCAGCGTTGAAGGGGGACTAGCGGAGAATGAGCAGTTCTTC. Encoded protein: CSVEGGLAENEQFF.

V gene TRBV7-2 combines with J gene TRBJ1-1; 10 nucleotides align to TRBD1. J gave up 4 bases and V 6 bases, and 2 bases lay outside the gene matches. The CDR3 contains 13 residues. Germline CDR1 reads SGHTA; CDR2 reads FQGNSA. Written as DNA, the CDR3 is TGTGCCAGCAGATGGGACAGGGGCACTGAAGCTTTCTTT. Its translation is CASRWDRGTEAFF.

The chain recombines TRBV9 with TRBJ2-3, with D possibly TRBD1 on 6 matching bases. Germline assignment: CDR1 SGDLS and CDR2 YYNGEE. The CDR3 runs 14 residues. V dropped 3 bases and J dropped 5 bases, with 13 bases sitting between them. The CDR3 DNA sequence: TGTGCCAGCAGCGCCAACCTAGGGGGAGATACGCAGTATTTT. Protein: CASSANLGGDTQYF.

The chain recombines TRBV18 with TRBJ2-5; 8 bases are shared with TRBD2. This CDR3 is 18 amino acids long. Germline V CDR1 and CDR2: KGHSH, LQKENI. Losses at the gene ends were 3 bases for V and 3 bases for J; bases not matched to a gene: 15. DNA for the CDR3: TGTGCCAGCTCACCCCGGTACGGGGGGGCCAAGTATAAAGAGACCCAGTACTTC. As protein: CASSPRYGGAKYKETQYF.

This clone was seen only once. The CDR3 loop reads CASNRQGGSTEAFF. CDR3 coding DNA: TGTGCCAGCAACAGACAGGGAGGTTCCACTGAAGCTTTCTTT. The chain is built from TRBV2 and TRBJ1-1, with 7 bases identical to TRBD1. The CDR3 consists of 14 residues. V shed 7 bases, J shed 4 bases, and the junction held 9 bases outside the gene matches. The germline V gene encodes CDR1 SNHLY and CDR2 FYNNEI.

J is TRBJ1-5 and V is TRBV4-1; the match to TRBD1 covers 8 bases. The CDR3 covers 15 residues. The germline gives CDR1 MGHRA, CDR2 YSYEKL. Trimming removed 0 bases from V and 4 bases from J; junction bases left unmatched: 2. The CDR3 DNA follows: TGCGCCAGCAGCCAAGAGGACAGGGATAATCAGCCCCAGCATTTT. This encodes CASSQEDRDNQPQHF.

This chain uses TRBV6-6 with TRBJ2-7; TRBD2 matches at 7 bases. The CDR3 covers 14 residues. V lost 7 bases, J lost 7 bases, and 13 bases stayed unmatched. Germline CDR1 reads MNHNY; CDR2 reads SVGAGI (reference sequence). CDR3 coding DNA: TGTGCCAGCACCAATAGGGCGGGGGTGAGTGAGCAGTACTTC. This sequence encodes CASTNRAGVSEQYF.

This clone was counted a single time. V and J are TRBV19 and TRBJ1-5; D call uncertain. The CDR3 is 15 amino acids. The germline CDR1 and CDR2 sequences are LNHDA and SQIVND (reference sequence). V was clipped by 3 bases and J by 2 bases, with 11 bases between them. The CDR3 region has the DNA TGTGCCAGTAGTATTGAGGGCATGGGCAATCAGCCCCAGCATTTT. This gives the protein CASSIEGMGNQPQHF. Supplemented by reference TRBV19 and TRBJ1-5, the full variable domain reads DGGITQSPKYLFRKEGQNVTLSCEQNLNHDAMYWYRQDPGQGLRLIYYSQIVNDFQKGDIAEGYSVSREKKESFPLTVTSAQKNPTAFYLCASSIEGMGNQPQHFGDGTRLSIL.

This chain joins TRBV9 and TRBJ2-2; 7 bases agree with TRBD2. Looked up from germline, CDR1 is SGDLS and CDR2 is YYNGEE. V was clipped by 4 bases and J by 2 bases; unmatched bases: 2. The CDR3 runs to 14 residues. The CDR3 DNA follows: TGTGCCAGCAGCCGGGGGGAAAACACCGGGGAGCTGTTTTTT. Its protein product is CASSRGENTGELFF. The variable domain in full, completed from reference TRBV9 and TRBJ2-2, reads DSGVTQTPKHLITATGQRVTLRCSPRSGDLSVYWYQQSLDQGLQFLIQYYNGEERAKGNILERFSAQQFPDLHSELNLSSLELGDSALYFCASSRGENTGELFFGEGSRLTVL.

The J gene is TRBJ1-1, the V gene TRBV2; unclear D gene. Germline assignment: CDR1 SNHLY and CDR2 FYNNEI. Between the trimmed V and J ends, which lost 6 bases and 0 bases, there was a span of 14 bases. This CDR3 is 15 amino acids long. This CDR3 is CASSLEDFMNTEAFF. DNA for the CDR3: TGTGCCAGCAGCCTGGAGGACTTTATGAACACTGAAGCTTTCTTT.

V and J are TRBV24-1 and TRBJ2-7; D is possibly TRBD1 (6 bases). The CDR3 contains 14 residues. Germline V lookup: CDR1 KGHDR, CDR2 SFDVKD. V was pared by 2 bases and J by 2 bases, with 9 bases between. The CDR3 protein is CATSDSDRPYEQYF. CDR3 nucleotides: TGTGCCACCAGTGATTCGGACAGACCCTACGAGCAGTACTTC.

The rearrangement uses TRBV11-2 and TRBJ2-5, with TRBD1 as a possible D gene (6 bases). Germline V gene sequence: CDR1 SGHAT, CDR2 FQNNGV. Trimming took off 7 bases at V and 1 base at J, with 19 bases between the two ends. CDR3 length equals 16 residues. The CDR3 DNA reads as TGTGCCAGCACCCCGGGGTCTGGACAGTTCCAAGAGACCCAGTACTTC. It yields the protein CASTPGSGQFQETQYF.

The chain is built from TRBV13 and TRBJ2-7, with 11 bases identical to TRBD1. The CDR3 runs to 13 residues. The V and J ends lost 5 bases and 7 bases, in that order; junction bases with no gene match: 4. Germline V gene lookup returns CDR1 PRHDT and CDR2 FYEKMQ (reference sequence). The CDR3 reads CASSMDRGQEQYF. In nucleotides, the CDR3 is TGTGCCAGCAGCATGGACAGGGGGCAGGAGCAGTACTTC.

This clone was seen a few times. The V and J genes are TRBV28 and TRBJ1-1; D possibly corresponds to TRBD1 (6 bases). Germline CDR1 and CDR2: MDHEN and SYDVKM. Between the trimmed V and J ends, which lost 2 bases and 3 bases, there was a span of 19 bases. This CDR3 contains 17 residues. Here the CDR3 DNA reads TGTGCCAGCAGTTTAGTGGAGAGGTTGGGGGCGGACACTGAAGCTTTCTTT. Translated: CASSLVERLGADTEAFF.

The chain employs TRBV19 and TRBJ2-5; 7 bases are a match to TRBD1. Trimming took 7 bases from V and 5 from J; bases not matched to a gene: 7. Germline values: CDR1 LNHDA, CDR2 SQIVND (reference sequence). CDR3 length equals 13 residues. CDR3 DNA sequence: TGTGCCAGTAACAACAGGGGTTCGGAGACCCAGTACTTC. The encoded protein is CASNNRGSETQYF.

The chain has TRBV6-2 or TRBV6-3 and TRBJ2-1, with 15 bases matching TRBD2. The J segment lost 9 bases and the V segment lost 4 bases, leaving 16 bases of the junction unmatched. This CDR3 has 19 amino acids. Germline V CDR1 and CDR2: MNHEY, SVGEGT. The CDR3 bases are TGTGCCAGCAGTTCATCACCGGGACTAGCGGGAGGATGGGGCAGTGAGCAGTTCTTC. It encodes CASSSSPGLAGGWGSEQFF.

The rearrangement uses TRBV6-5 and TRBJ1-2; 10 bases fit TRBD1. V gave up 6 bases and J gave up 5 bases; unmatched junction bases: 9. The germline V gene encodes CDR1 MNHEY and CDR2 SVGAGI. The CDR3 extends over 15 amino acids. The CDR3 loop is CASSLVTGQGYGYTF. CDR3 DNA: TGTGCCAGCAGCCTTGTGACGGGACAGGGGTATGGCTACACCTTC.

V usage is TRBV6-5 and J usage is TRBJ2-2; 11 bases are shared with TRBD2. In germline, CDR1 is MNHEY, CDR2 SVGAGI. This CDR3 is 15 amino acids long. Unmatched junction bases numbered 1, after V lost 7 bases and J lost 0 bases. CDR3 amino acids: CASKLAGANTGELFF. The CDR3 DNA reads TGTGCCAGCAAACTAGCGGGAGCGAACACCGGGGAGCTGTTTTTT.

V is TRBV19 and J is TRBJ1-1; D is possibly TRBD1 (5 bases). V lost 8 bases, J lost 2 bases, and 12 bases lay in between. The CDR3 is 13 residues long. CDR1 and CDR2 from the germline V gene are LNHDA and SQIVND (reference sequence). Written as DNA, the CDR3 is TGTGCCAGTGCTGACAGACCCAACACTGAAGCTTTCTTT. It translates to CASADRPNTEAFF.

J is TRBJ2-1 and V is TRBV27; TRBD2 aligns across 9 bases. The CDR3 is 17 amino acids. Germline values: CDR1 MNHEY, CDR2 SMNVEV (reference sequence). Trimming cost V 5 bases and J 3 bases; bases outside gene matches: 11. The CDR3 sequence is CASSLSLAGVVYNEQFF. CDR3 nucleotide sequence: TGTGCCAGCAGTCTTTCATTAGCGGGAGTGGTCTACAATGAGCAGTTCTTC.

The J gene is TRBJ2-1, the V gene TRBV7-2; 9 nucleotides agree with TRBD2. Trimming cost V 1 base and J 9 bases; bases outside gene matches: 13. Germline lookup yields CDR1 SGHTA and CDR2 FQGNSA. CDR3 length equals 17 residues. For the CDR3, the DNA is TGTGCCAGCAGCTTAGGGTTGGCGTTAGCGGGAGCGGGTGAGCAGTTCTTC. Amino acid sequence: CASSLGLALAGAGEQFF.

Here the CDR3 DNA reads TGTGCCAGCAGCTTAGGGGACTCCGGGGTAGCTTTCTTT. This sequence encodes CASSLGDSGVAFF. The chain is built from TRBV7-3 and TRBJ1-1, with TRBD1 as a possible D gene (5 bases). Trimming removed 2 bases from V and 10 bases from J, with 14 bases in between. Germline V lookup: CDR1 SGHTA, CDR2 FQGTGA. The CDR3 contains 13 residues.

The V and J genes are TRBV7-2 and TRBJ1-2; possible D gene TRBD1, 6 bases. The length of the CDR3 is 16 residues. Germline V gene lookup returns CDR1 SGHTA and CDR2 FQGNSA. Trimming shortened V by 1 base and J by 1 base, and 13 bases separated the two germline ends. CDR3 coding DNA: TGTGCCAGCAGCTTAGGAGGGACACCAAGTAACTATGGCTACACCTTC. This encodes CASSLGGTPSNYGYTF. Looking up the rest from reference TRBV7-2 and TRBJ1-2 gives the full variable domain: GAGVSQSPSNKVTEKGKDVELRCDPISGHTALYWYRQSLGQGLEFLIYFQGNSAPDKSGLPSDRFSAERTGGSVSTLTIQRTQQEDSAVYLCASSLGGTPSNYGYTFGSGTRLTVV.

This sequence joins TRBV13 and TRBJ1-3; TRBD1 matches 8 bases. This CDR3 spans 14 amino acids. Trimming took 5 bases from V and 4 from J; bases not matched to a gene: 4. In germline, CDR1 is PRHDT, CDR2 FYEKMQ (reference sequence). The CDR3 region has the DNA TGTGCCAGCAGCCCGACAGGGGCCGGAAACACCATATATTTT. Amino acid sequence: CASSPTGAGNTIYF.

The V gene is TRBV18, the J gene TRBJ1-1; no reliable D call. Looked up from germline, CDR1 is KGHSH and CDR2 is LQKENI. This CDR3 spans 15 amino acids. V lost 3 bases, J lost 0 bases, and 11 bases lay in between. The CDR3 sequence: CASSPQARMNTEAFF. CDR3 sequence (DNA): TGTGCCAGCTCACCGCAAGCCAGGATGAACACTGAAGCTTTCTTT.

The J gene is TRBJ2-7, the V gene TRBV10-3; possible D gene TRBD1, 5 bases. Trimming shortened V by 2 bases and J by 6 bases, and 11 bases separated the two germline ends. The length of the CDR3 is 13 residues. Germline CDR1 and CDR2: ENHRY and SYGVKD. DNA of the CDR3: TGTGCCATCAGTGAGCGGCAGGACACCGAGCAGTACTTC. Its protein is CAISERQDTEQYF.

V usage is TRBV19 and J usage is TRBJ2-5; D is possibly TRBD1 (5 bases). Germline V gene sequence: CDR1 LNHDA, CDR2 SQIVND (reference sequence). The CDR3 consists of 13 residues. V dropped 6 bases and J dropped 0 bases, with 8 bases sitting between them. The CDR3 region has the DNA TGTGCCAGTAGCAGGGCAGACCAAGAGACCCAGTACTTC. It yields the protein CASSRADQETQYF.